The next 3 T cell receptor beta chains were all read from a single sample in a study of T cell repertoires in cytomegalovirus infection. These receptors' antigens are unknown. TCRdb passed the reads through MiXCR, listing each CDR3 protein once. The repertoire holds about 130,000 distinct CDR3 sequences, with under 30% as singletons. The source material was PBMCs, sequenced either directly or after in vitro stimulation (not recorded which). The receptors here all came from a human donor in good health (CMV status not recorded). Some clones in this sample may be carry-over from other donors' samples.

The CDR3 sequence: CASSLAGTGLETQYF. CDR3 sequence (DNA): TGTGCCAGCAGTTTGGCCGGGACAGGGCTGGAGACCCAGTACTTC. The chain combines TRBV27 with TRBJ2-5; the match to TRBD1 covers 9 bases. The CDR3 consists of 15 residues. From germline, CDR1 is MNHEY and CDR2 SMNVEV (reference sequence). V trimming: 3 bases; J trimming: 5 bases; junction bases outside the gene matches: 7.

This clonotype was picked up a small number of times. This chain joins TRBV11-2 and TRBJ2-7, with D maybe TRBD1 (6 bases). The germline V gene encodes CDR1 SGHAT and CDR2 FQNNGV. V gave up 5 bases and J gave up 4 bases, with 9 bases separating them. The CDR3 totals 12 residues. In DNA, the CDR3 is TGTGCCAGCAGCCGGCAGGGGTACGAGCAGTACGTC. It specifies CASSRQGYEQYV.

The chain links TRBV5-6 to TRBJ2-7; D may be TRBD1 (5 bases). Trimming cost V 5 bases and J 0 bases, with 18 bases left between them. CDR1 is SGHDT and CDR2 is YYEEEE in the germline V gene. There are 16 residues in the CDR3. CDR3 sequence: CASSSRVGFPSYEQYV. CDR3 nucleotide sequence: TGTGCCAGCAGTTCCAGGGTGGGGTTCCCCTCCTACGAGCAGTACGTC.